The clone carrying this T cell receptor beta chain was found a few times. One entry per CDR3 protein results from TCRdb running MiXCR on the RT-PCR reads. Counted here are hundreds of thousands of distinct CDR3 sequences, about 14% occurring once; the ten biggest clones make up 6% to 7%. These data are taken from a study of response to subunit inactivated influenza vaccine. Trimming pared 3 bases from V and 7 bases from J, leaving 7 bases between. The CDR3 has 11 residues. CDR1 is LGHDT and CDR2 is YNNKEL in the germline V gene (reference sequence). The specimen was PBMCs from blood, collected roughly 2 weeks before vaccination. The chain uses TRBV3-1 and TRBJ2-7, with D perhaps TRBD1 (6 bases). The receptor's source is a man between 45 and 60 years old who received an inactivated influenza vaccine. The CDR3 DNA is TGTGCCAGCAGCCACGGACAGGAGCAGTACTTC. This codes for CASSHGQEQYF.